What follows are 5 T cell receptor beta chains derived from one specimen sequenced in a study of T-cell memory formation after mild COVID-19. TCRdb reprocessed the 5' RACE reads with MiXCR, giving one entry per CDR3 protein. Among roughly 620,000 distinct CDR3 sequences, under 20% were seen once, and the ten largest hold 12%. The source material was PBMCs or a T cell subset sorted from them (not recorded which). These receptors all stem from an adult woman who had mild COVID-19 (a few samples of this study predate the infection). Cell type and time point are not known.

This sequence joins TRBV5-1 and TRBJ2-1; 11 nucleotides align to TRBD2. This CDR3 contains 15 residues. The junction had 6 bases not matched to a gene; V was cut back by 3 bases and J by 7 bases. Germline V gene data show CDR1 as SGHRS and CDR2 as YFSETQ. For the CDR3, the DNA is TGCGCCAGCAGCTACCAAATAGCGGGAGGGAATGAGCAGTTCTTC. Amino acids: CASSYQIAGGNEQFF.

The chain couples TRBV6-8 to TRBJ1-1; D is ambiguous. Between the trimmed V and J ends, which lost 7 bases and 7 bases, there was a span of 16 bases. CDR3 size: 13 residues. The germline V gene has CDR1 MNHGY and CDR2 SAAAGT. Written as DNA, the CDR3 is TGTGCCAGCACTCGGGTTAGGCGGGTTGAAGCTTTCTTT. This sequence encodes CASTRVRRVEAFF.

In its sample, this clonotype was seen a few times. The chain employs TRBV5-1 and TRBJ1-1, with D possibly being TRBD1 (6 bases). This CDR3 is 14 amino acids long. V lost 4 bases to trimming and J lost 1 base, with 11 bases between them. Germline CDR1 is SGHRS and CDR2 is YFSETQ. The CDR3 reads CASSSQGWNTEAFF. The CDR3 nucleotides are TGCGCCAGCAGCAGCCAGGGGTGGAACACTGAAGCTTTCTTT.

The chain employs TRBV7-2 and TRBJ2-3; TRBD2 matches 7 bases. CDR3 length: 16 residues. J was trimmed by 4 bases and V by 1 base; bases with no gene match: 8. Looked up from germline, CDR1 is SGHTA and CDR2 is FQGNSA. DNA of the CDR3: TGTGCCAGCAGCTTAGAGGGGCGCGGGAGTGCAGATACGCAGTATTTT. As protein: CASSLEGRGSADTQYF.

Only one count was recorded for this clonotype. The V gene is TRBV20-1, the J gene TRBJ1-5; D is possibly TRBD1 (6 bases). This CDR3 comprises 14 residues. The germline V gene has CDR1 DFQATT and CDR2 SNEGSKA (reference sequence). Trimming shortened V by 5 bases and J by 2 bases, and 13 bases separated the two germline ends. CDR3 nucleotide sequence: TGCAGTGCTTATCCGGGGGCGGGCAATCAGCCCCAGCATTTT. Its translation: CSAYPGAGNQPQHF.